One sample yielded the 10 T cell receptor beta chains listed below, sequenced in a study of cytomegalovirus exposure and HLA in healthy donors. Researchers ran the PCR with 60 Vbeta and 13 Jbeta primers. Here immunoSEQ multiplex PCR was the method, and the copy in TCRdb shows in-frame clones only, minus some. The table records 100,000 to 150,000 clones, around 80% of them present only once. Sequenced material: PBMCs. Every receptor here comes from a man aged 25 to 40 in good health and CMV-seropositive.

The chain couples TRBV7-9 to TRBJ1-1, with a possible D match to TRBD1 (5 bases). Between the trimmed V and J ends, which lost 5 bases and 2 bases, there was a span of 12 bases. CDR3 length: 14 amino acids. Germline V gene sequence: CDR1 SEHNR, CDR2 FQNEAQ (reference sequence). The CDR3 DNA sequence: TGTGCCAGCAGCGACCAGGGTGGAAACACTGAAGCTTTCTTT. This sequence encodes CASSDQGGNTEAFF.

This clone was detected only once. The V gene is TRBV21-1, the J gene TRBJ1-5; no check of the table's D call, TRBD1, against the DNA was made. TRBV21-1 is noted as a pseudogene. This CDR3 has 13 amino acids. The CDR3 DNA reads as TGTGCCACCAGAGGGGCAAGTTATCAGCCCCAGCATTTT. Translated: CATRGASYQPQHF.

The gene calls are TRBV6-5 and TRBJ2-1; D is possibly TRBD1 (6 bases). V was trimmed by 5 bases and J by 5 bases, leaving 16 bases between them. The CDR3 sequence is 15 residues long. Germline assignment: CDR1 MNHEY and CDR2 SVGAGI. The CDR3 region has the DNA TGTGCCAGCAGTCGGACAGACTGGGGACACAATGAGCAGTTCTTC. Its protein product is CASSRTDWGHNEQFF.

The chain combines TRBV9 with TRBJ2-1; possible D gene TRBD2, 5 bases. Germline CDR1 is SGDLS and CDR2 is YYNGEE. There are 14 residues in the CDR3. The ends were cut back, 1 base at V and 6 bases at J, with 11 bases in the middle. In nucleotides, the CDR3 is TGTGCCAGCAGCGTAAGGTGGGAGTTCAATGAGCAGTTCTTC. Translating gives CASSVRWEFNEQFF.

This clone was detected a few times. The gene calls are TRBV19 and TRBJ2-5; TRBD1 aligns across 9 bases. The CDR3 totals 16 residues. Germline CDR1 is LNHDA and CDR2 is SQIVND (reference sequence). Trimming removed 4 bases from V and 6 bases from J; junction bases left unmatched: 12. CDR3 residues: CASSTEGQGSWKTQYF. CDR3 bases: TGTGCCAGTAGTACAGAGGGACAGGGTTCGTGGAAGACCCAGTACTTC.

This clone was seen only a few times. The rearrangement links TRBV2 to TRBJ1-4; a possible D gene is TRBD1 (6 bases). Germline CDR1 is SNHLY and CDR2 is FYNNEI. V was shortened by 7 bases and J by 0 bases, with 9 bases between the two germline ends. The CDR3 is made up of 14 amino acids. CDR3 loop: CASNRASTNEKLFF. The CDR3 coding sequence is TGTGCCAGCAACAGGGCTTCAACTAATGAAAAACTGTTTTTT.

Worth noting for this clone: The sample contains more than one DNA sequence encoding this CDR3. The chain joins TRBV4-3 to TRBJ1-1; no firm D call. The length of the CDR3 is 15 residues. The V and J ends lost 0 bases and 4 bases respectively, with 12 bases between them. Germline V lookup: CDR1 LGHNA, CDR2 YSLEER. CDR3 protein: CASSQDRGGLTEAFF. The CDR3 DNA reads TGCGCCAGCAGCCAAGATCGCGGAGGGCTCACTGAAGCTTTCTTT.

V and J are TRBV5-4 and TRBJ2-2; TRBD2 might be the D (5 bases). The CDR3 covers 15 residues. CDR1 and CDR2 (germline): SGHNT, YYREEE (reference sequence). The V end lost 0 bases, the J end lost 6 bases, and 12 bases lay between the germline ends. The CDR3, as DNA: TGTGCCAGCAGCTTGGCCGACCTTAGCGCCGGGGAGCTGTTTTTT. Translating it yields CASSLADLSAGELFF.

This chain uses TRBV19 with TRBJ1-1; D is unclear. The CDR3 is 15 residues long. Trimming took 3 bases from V and 1 from J, leaving 12 bases between them. Germline CDR1 is LNHDA and CDR2 is SQIVND (reference sequence). The CDR3 region is CASSIGSGWNTEAFF. Here the CDR3 DNA reads TGTGCCAGTAGTATTGGATCGGGGTGGAACACTGAAGCTTTCTTT.

V gene TRBV27 combines with J gene TRBJ2-7; D unresolved. In germline, CDR1 is MNHEY, CDR2 SMNVEV (reference sequence). V lost 8 bases, J lost 0 bases, and 17 bases lay in between. This CDR3 region has 15 residues. CDR3 region: CASPWPPRFSYEQYF. The DNA for the CDR3 is TGTGCCAGCCCGTGGCCCCCGCGGTTCTCCTACGAGCAGTACTTC.